This passage covers 24 T cell receptor beta chains from one sample sequenced in a study of early T cells in non-severe SARS-CoV-2 infection. MiXCR was run by TCRdb on the 5' RACE reads, yielding one entry per CDR3 protein. The repertoire holds approximately 66,000 distinct CDR3 sequences, with around 13% as singletons. What was sequenced was whole blood. The receptors come from an adult who was a healthcare worker with PCR-confirmed SARS-CoV-2 infection or an uninfected control (not recorded which).

The rearrangement joins TRBV7-9 to TRBJ1-3, with TRBD1 matching over 7 bases. J lost 0 bases, V lost 10 bases, and 6 bases had no gene match. Germline V gives CDR1 SEHNR, CDR2 FQNEAQ (reference sequence). This CDR3 region has 14 residues. Here the CDR3 reads CANRGGGSGNTIYF. CDR3 coding DNA: TGTGCCAACAGGGGAGGAGGCTCTGGAAACACCATATATTTT.

This clonotype was recorded at least ten times. This chain connects TRBV7-6 to TRBJ1-1; 7 bases agree with TRBD1. The CDR3 consists of 14 residues. V shed 5 bases and J 4 bases; nucleotides not matched to a gene: 7. The germline CDR1 and CDR2 sequences are SGHVS and FNYEAQ. This CDR3 is CASSAKPGGTEAFF. In nucleotides, the CDR3 is TGTGCCAGCAGCGCTAAACCAGGGGGCACTGAAGCTTTCTTT.

This clonotype was seen many times. The chain has TRBV7-2 and TRBJ2-7, with D unclear. CDR1 is SGHTA and CDR2 is FQGNSA in the germline V gene. V lost 3 bases, J lost 0 bases, and 9 bases lay in between. CDR3 length equals 14 residues. The CDR3 is CASSFHANSYEQYF. In nucleotides, the CDR3 is TGTGCCAGCAGCTTTCACGCGAACTCCTACGAGCAGTACTTC.

The gene calls are TRBV10-2 and TRBJ1-5, with D tentatively TRBD1 (6 bases). The CDR3 length is 13 residues. With 3 bases removed from V and 7 bases from J, the gap between germline ends came to 10 bases. Germline V gene sequence: CDR1 WSHSY, CDR2 SAAADI. The CDR3 nucleotides are TGCGCCAGCAGTGACAGGGGCCGGCAGCCCCAGCATTTT. It yields the protein CASSDRGRQPQHF.

This clonotype was picked up many times. The gene calls are TRBV28 and TRBJ2-7; a weak D match, TRBD2 (6 bases). V gave up 6 bases and J gave up 1 base, with 13 bases separating them. CDR3 size: 14 residues. Germline V CDR1 and CDR2: MDHEN, SYDVKM. The CDR3 reads CASRLGGTSYEQYF. In DNA, the CDR3 is TGTGCCAGCAGACTAGGCGGGACTTCCTACGAGCAGTACTTC.

This chain uses TRBV11-3 with TRBJ1-1, with D perhaps TRBD1 (5 bases). The ends were cut back, 5 bases at V and 6 bases at J, with 16 bases in the middle. Germline CDR1 reads SGHNT; CDR2 reads YENEEA. CDR3 length equals 14 residues. The chain's CDR3 is CASSPTSGNSEAFF. CDR3 bases: TGTGCCAGCAGCCCTACCTCAGGGAATTCTGAAGCTTTCTTT.

This clonotype was counted at least ten times. The chain combines TRBV7-3 with TRBJ2-1, with TRBD2 matching 15 bases. Germline CDR1 SGHTA, CDR2 FQGTGA. Trimming took 5 bases from V and 6 from J; bases not matched to a gene: 8. The CDR3 has 17 residues. The CDR3 nucleotides read TGTGCCAGCAGCCCCGCTGGACTAGCGGGAGGGCGCAATGAGCAGTTCTTC. Translated: CASSPAGLAGGRNEQFF.

This clonotype showed up many times. The J gene is TRBJ2-1, the V gene TRBV5-1, with 10 bases that match TRBD2. Trimming took 5 bases from V and 6 from J; bases not matched to a gene: 5. CDR1 SGHRS and CDR2 YFSETQ come from the germline V gene. The CDR3 is made up of 14 amino acids. As DNA, the CDR3 is TGCGCCAGCAGTACTAGCGGGGCCTCCAATGAGCAGTTCTTC. Amino acids: CASSTSGASNEQFF.

This clonotype qualifies as medium-sized (0.01 to 0.1%). J is TRBJ2-4 and V is TRBV18; the D gene is possibly TRBD2 (6 bases). The V and J ends lost 3 bases and 4 bases respectively, with 16 bases between them. Looked up from germline, CDR1 is KGHSH and CDR2 is LQKENI. This CDR3 comprises 16 residues. As DNA, the CDR3 is TGTGCCAGCTCACCCACGCTAGGCGGGGTGAAAAACATTCAGTACTTC. It codes for CASSPTLGGVKNIQYF.

This clonotype was counted at least ten times. The J gene is TRBJ2-2, the V gene TRBV3-1; 7 positions match TRBD1. J was trimmed by 4 bases and V by 3 bases; bases with no gene match: 5. This CDR3 region has 15 residues. The germline V gene encodes CDR1 LGHDT and CDR2 YNNKEL (reference sequence). The CDR3 sequence is CASSHATGVTGELFF. The CDR3, as DNA: TGTGCCAGCAGCCACGCTACAGGGGTCACCGGGGAGCTGTTTTTT. The full variable domain, completed using reference TRBV3-1 and TRBJ2-2, is DTAVSQTPKYLVTQMGNDKSIKCEQNLGHDTMYWYKQDSKKFLKIMFSYNNKELIINETVPNRFSPKSPDKAHLNLHINSLELGDSAVYFCASSHATGVTGELFFGEGSRLTVL.

This clonotype has a handful of counts. V usage is TRBV6-1 and J usage is TRBJ1-5; TRBD1 might be the D (5 bases). The CDR3 extends over 15 amino acids. With 5 bases removed from V and 5 bases from J, the gap between germline ends came to 16 bases. Germline-derived CDR1 and CDR2 are MNHNS and SASEGT. In DNA, the CDR3 is TGTGCCAGCAGTTCAAGTGTAGGGGCTGATCAGCCCCAGCATTTT. Translation gives CASSSSVGADQPQHF.

This clonotype was recorded a few times. The chain combines TRBV6-5 with TRBJ1-1; D may be TRBD1 (5 bases). CDR1 and CDR2 (germline): MNHEY, SVGAGI. The CDR3 runs to 15 residues. V lost 2 bases and J 1 base, leaving 11 bases between the germline ends. The CDR3 here is CASSYEQGKNTEAFF. The CDR3 DNA follows: TGTGCCAGCAGTTACGAGCAGGGCAAGAACACTGAAGCTTTCTTT.

The V and J genes are TRBV7-2 and TRBJ2-1, with 9 bases fitting TRBD1. J gave up 15 bases and V 0 bases, and 15 bases lay outside the gene matches. This CDR3 spans 16 amino acids. In germline, CDR1 is SGHTA, CDR2 FQGNSA. CDR3 in amino acids: CASSLAFPGQGFRAFF. CDR3 sequence (DNA): TGTGCCAGCAGCTTAGCCTTCCCGGGACAGGGTTTCCGTGCGTTCTTC.

This chain uses TRBV7-2 with TRBJ2-7, with D possibly TRBD2 on 5 matching bases. The CDR3 extends over 14 amino acids. V was clipped by 5 bases and J by 3 bases, with 14 bases between them. Per germline, CDR1 SGHTA and CDR2 FQGNSA. Here the CDR3 DNA reads TGTGCCAGCAGCCCCTGGACTCCAGACTACGAGCAGTACTTC. It codes for CASSPWTPDYEQYF. Filled out from reference TRBV7-2 and TRBJ2-7, the complete variable domain reads GAGVSQSPSNKVTEKGKDVELRCDPISGHTALYWYRQSLGQGLEFLIYFQGNSAPDKSGLPSDRFSAERTGGSVSTLTIQRTQQEDSAVYLCASSPWTPDYEQYFGPGTRLTVT.

The chain combines TRBV7-6 with TRBJ1-3; maybe TRBD1 (6 bases). The CDR3 length is 19 residues. The germline V gene encodes CDR1 SGHVS and CDR2 FNYEAQ. Trimming removed 2 bases at V and 6 bases at J, with 26 bases between. CDR3 sequence reads: CASSLLPQNREGAENTIYF. The CDR3 DNA reads TGTGCCAGCAGCTTACTACCACAAAACAGGGAAGGGGCTGAAAACACCATATATTTT.

There are a few counts of this clonotype. The rearrangement uses TRBV29-1 and TRBJ2-1; possible D gene TRBD2, 5 bases. Germline lookup yields CDR1 SQVTM and CDR2 ANQGSEA. The V gene lost 6 bases and the J gene lost 4 bases, with 7 bases spanning the gap. The CDR3 covers 11 residues. This chain's CDR3 is CSVKRYNEQFF. CDR3 DNA sequence: TGCAGCGTAAAGCGGTACAATGAGCAGTTCTTC.

This clonotype appeared a few times. The chain recombines TRBV20-1 with TRBJ2-1, with 10 nucleotides matching TRBD2. This CDR3 spans 15 amino acids. The V segment lost 2 bases and the J segment 2 bases; nucleotides outside the gene matches: 3. Germline lookup yields CDR1 DFQATT and CDR2 SNEGSKA (reference sequence). The CDR3 sequence: CSARTGTSAYNEQFF. CDR3 in DNA: TGCAGTGCTAGAACCGGGACTAGCGCCTACAATGAGCAGTTCTTC.

This clonotype was seen more than once but under ten times. The chain couples TRBV20-1 to TRBJ1-2, with D possibly being TRBD1 (6 bases). Trimming pared 1 base from V and 5 bases from J, leaving 11 bases between. Germline CDR1 is DFQATT and CDR2 is SNEGSKA (reference sequence). The CDR3 consists of 13 residues. CDR3 in amino acids: CSARGTAPYGYTF. In DNA form, the CDR3 reads TGCAGTGCTAGAGGGACAGCCCCTTATGGCTACACCTTC.

This clonotype showed up many times. This chain connects TRBV29-1 to TRBJ1-2; no firm D call. CDR3 size: 11 residues. CDR1 SQVTM and CDR2 ANQGSEA come from the germline V gene. Trimming took 7 bases from V and 2 from J, leaving 8 bases between them. DNA for the CDR3: TGCAGCGCAACAGAAAACTATGGCTACACCTTC. Translating it yields CSATENYGYTF.

The chain recombines TRBV7-6 with TRBJ2-5, with a tentative D call TRBD1 (5 bases). Per the germline V gene, CDR1 is SGHVS and CDR2 is FNYEAQ. This CDR3 has 16 amino acids. V shed 0 bases and J shed 1 base, with 12 bases lying between them. The CDR3 here is CASSLAFGQGQETQYF. CDR3 nucleotides: TGTGCCAGCAGCTTAGCGTTTGGTCAGGGCCAAGAGACCCAGTACTTC.

The chain carries TRBV6-5 and TRBJ2-3; 15 nucleotides agree with TRBD2. Germline V gene lookup returns CDR1 MNHEY and CDR2 SVGAGI. This CDR3 has 15 residues. Trimming took 6 bases from V and 5 from J; bases not matched to a gene: 3. CDR3: CASSWGLAGGDTQYF. The DNA of the CDR3 is TGTGCCAGCAGCTGGGGACTAGCGGGAGGAGATACGCAGTATTTT.

The CDR3 protein is CASRNLTVSKPQHF. The CDR3 nucleotides are TGTGCAAGTCGCAACCTGACAGTATCAAAGCCCCAGCATTTT. The chain is built from TRBV12-2 and TRBJ1-5; TRBD1 is the table's D call and was not checked against the DNA. TRBV12-2 is listed as a pseudogene. The length of the CDR3 is 14 residues.

This clonotype was picked up a small number of times. The V call is TRBV19, the J call TRBJ1-2, with 7 bases lining up with TRBD1. The CDR3 contains 17 residues. Germline V gene lookup returns CDR1 LNHDA and CDR2 SQIVND (reference sequence). Trimming took 3 bases from V and 3 from J; bases not matched to a gene: 13. The CDR3 DNA reads as TGTGCCAGTAGTATCCAAACCCAACGACAGGGAGACTATGGCTACACCTTC. Amino acids: CASSIQTQRQGDYGYTF.

The V call is TRBV29-1, the J call TRBJ1-1; D remains unclear. Trimming shortened V by 2 bases and J by 1 base, and 8 bases separated the two germline ends. From germline, CDR1 is SQVTM and CDR2 ANQGSEA. The CDR3 totals 13 residues. The CDR3 loop reads CSVESATNTEAFF. DNA of the CDR3: TGCAGCGTTGAATCCGCAACGAACACTGAAGCTTTCTTT.